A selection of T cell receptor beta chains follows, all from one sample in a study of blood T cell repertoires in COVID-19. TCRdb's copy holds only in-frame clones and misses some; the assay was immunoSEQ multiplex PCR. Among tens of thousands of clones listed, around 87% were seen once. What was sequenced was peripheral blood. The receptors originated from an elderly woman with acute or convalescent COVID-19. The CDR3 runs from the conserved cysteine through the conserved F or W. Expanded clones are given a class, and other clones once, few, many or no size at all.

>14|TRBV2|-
CASSEDRDIYGYTF
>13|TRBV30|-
CAWSVNRNTEAFF
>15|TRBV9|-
CASSALGTGIYGYTF
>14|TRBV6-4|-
CASGGAESSGELFF
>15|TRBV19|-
CASTQGTQHNQPQHF
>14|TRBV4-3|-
CASPHAPMGGEQYF
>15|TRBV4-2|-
CASSQEAGVGNTIYF
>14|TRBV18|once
CASSRDRVSYEQYF
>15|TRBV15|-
CATSRNRGPHYGYTF
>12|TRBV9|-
CASSVASHEQFF
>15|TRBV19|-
CASNRVHRTGDLPFF
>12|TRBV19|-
CASSTRGGEQYF
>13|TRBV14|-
CASSQESTGELFF
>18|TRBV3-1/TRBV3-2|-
CASSQERALGYTRWTQYF
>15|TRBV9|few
CASSPGGAFYNEQFF
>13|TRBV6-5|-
CASSSAYNSPLHF
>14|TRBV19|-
CASRSGGAADTQYF
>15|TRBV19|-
CASSTQWTGRTEAFF
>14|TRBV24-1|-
CATSDRGFTDTQYF
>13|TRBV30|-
CAWPCQGLYEQYF
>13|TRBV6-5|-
CASRTTMNTEAFF
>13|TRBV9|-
CASSEGVGIGYTF
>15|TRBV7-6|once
CASSLASGGLDEQFF
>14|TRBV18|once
CASSPGHTLYEQYF
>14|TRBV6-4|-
CASKRDRNTGELFF
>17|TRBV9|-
CASSVVPLPGSSDTQYF
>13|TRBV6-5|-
CASSYSRNQPQHF
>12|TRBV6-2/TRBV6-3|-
CASNPGYTEAFF
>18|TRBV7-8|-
CASSLMPSSGLNNSPLHF
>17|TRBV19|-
CASSTSGSRNSGNTIYF
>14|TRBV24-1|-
CATRLTDSEYGYTF
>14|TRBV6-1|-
CASSEKWSNEKLFF
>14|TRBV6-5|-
CASRADDSGYEQYF
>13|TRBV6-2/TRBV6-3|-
CASSSTGLSPLHF
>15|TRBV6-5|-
CASSRIGKNNSPLHF
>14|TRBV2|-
CASRYGRGDYGYTF
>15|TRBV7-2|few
CASSSGLAGYNEQFF
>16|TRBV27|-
CASSGTTGTGPYEQYF
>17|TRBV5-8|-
CASSLPWDRAFGNTIYF
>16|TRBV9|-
CASSVEPSGRIDEQFF
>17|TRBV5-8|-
CASSLKRGIGARDEQFF
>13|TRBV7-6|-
CASTQIGGEKLFF
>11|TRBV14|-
CASSHNYEQYF
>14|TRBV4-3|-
CASSQDLAALGYTF
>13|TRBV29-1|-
CSVNREGYYGYTF
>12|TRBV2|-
CASRPDRAPLHF
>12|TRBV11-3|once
CASSSQGTEAFF
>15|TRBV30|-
CAWSAQEYSNQPQHF
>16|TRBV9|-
CASSVAAGSGNTEAFF
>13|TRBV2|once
CASRTALNYGYTF
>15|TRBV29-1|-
CSVAPEGTTNEKLFF
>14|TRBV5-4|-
CASKGQGGPYGYTF